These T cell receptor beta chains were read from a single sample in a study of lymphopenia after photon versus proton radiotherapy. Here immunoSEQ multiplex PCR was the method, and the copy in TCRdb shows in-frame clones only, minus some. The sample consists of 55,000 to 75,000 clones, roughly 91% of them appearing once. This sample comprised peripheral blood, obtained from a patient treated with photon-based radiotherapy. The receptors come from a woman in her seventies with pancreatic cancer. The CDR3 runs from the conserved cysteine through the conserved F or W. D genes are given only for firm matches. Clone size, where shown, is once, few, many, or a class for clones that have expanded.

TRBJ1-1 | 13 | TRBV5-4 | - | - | TGTGCCAGCAGCGGGGGTATGAACACTGAAGCTTTCTTT | CASSGGMNTEAFF
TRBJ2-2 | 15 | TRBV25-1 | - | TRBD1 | TGTGCCAGCAGTGCTGGACAGGGTAGAACCGGGGAGCTGTTTTTT | CASSAGQGRTGELFF
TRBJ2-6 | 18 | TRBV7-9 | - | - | TGTGCCAGCAGCTTATTGGGCAGGGTCCCCTCTGGGGCCAACGTCCTGACTTTC | CASSLLGRVPSGANVLTF
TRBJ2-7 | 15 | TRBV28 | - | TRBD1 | TGTGCCAGCAGCCCAGGGGGGACAGGGTTCTACGAGCAGTACTTC | CASSPGGTGFYEQYF
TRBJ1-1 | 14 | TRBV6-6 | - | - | TGTGCCAGCAGTATAGACTGGAAGAACACTGAAGCTTTCTTT | CASSIDWKNTEAFF
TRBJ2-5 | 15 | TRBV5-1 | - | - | TGCGCCAGCAGCCCTTTCGGCAGGGACCAAGAGACCCAGTACTTC | CASSPFGRDQETQYF
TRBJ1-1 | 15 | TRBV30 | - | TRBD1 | TGTGCCTGGGAAGCGGTAGGGACAGGGAGGACTGAAGCTTTCTTT | CAWEAVGTGRTEAFF
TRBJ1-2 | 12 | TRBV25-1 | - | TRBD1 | TGTGCCAGCACCCAGGGGACAGGAGGCTACACCTTC | CASTQGTGGYTF
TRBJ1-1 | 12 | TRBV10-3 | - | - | TGTGCCATCAGTGAGCTGGACGCCGAAGCTTTCTTT | CAISELDAEAFF
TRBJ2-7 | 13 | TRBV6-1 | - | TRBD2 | TGTGCCAGCAGTTTGGCGGGAGTGAGCGAGCAGTACTTC | CASSLAGVSEQYF
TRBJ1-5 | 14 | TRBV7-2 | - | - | TGTGCCAGCAGCTTAAATAGGGGGTTTCAGCCCCAGCATTTT | CASSLNRGFQPQHF
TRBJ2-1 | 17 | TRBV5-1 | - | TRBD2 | TGCGCCAGCAGCCTAGGACTAGCGGTGAGCTCCTACAATGAGCAGTTCTTC | CASSLGLAVSSYNEQFF
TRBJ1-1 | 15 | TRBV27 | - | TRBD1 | TGTGCCAGCAGCCCTCGTGACAGGGTTAGCACTGAAGCTTTCTTT | CASSPRDRVSTEAFF
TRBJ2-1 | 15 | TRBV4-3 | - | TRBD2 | TGCGCCAGCAGCCAAGAGAGCGGGAGGAGGGATGAGCAGTTCTTC | CASSQESGRRDEQFF
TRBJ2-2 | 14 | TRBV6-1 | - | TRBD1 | TGTGCCAGCAGCTCGACAGGGCTCACCGGGGAGCTGTTTTTT | CASSSTGLTGELFF
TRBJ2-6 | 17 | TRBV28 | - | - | TGTGCCAGCAGTTTTCGGACTTCCTCCTCTGGGGCCAACGTCCTGACTTTC | CASSFRTSSSGANVLTF
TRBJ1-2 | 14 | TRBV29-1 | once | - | TGCAGCGTTGCCGCCGGGCACGCTAACTATGGCTACACCTTC | CSVAAGHANYGYTF
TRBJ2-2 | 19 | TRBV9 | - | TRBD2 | TGTGCCAGCAGCGCCCCTACCGGGACTAGCGGGAGCCGAACCGGGGAGCTGTTTTTT | CASSAPTGTSGSRTGELFF
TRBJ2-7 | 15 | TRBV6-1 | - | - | TGTGCCAGCAGTGAAGACAGGATTAGCTCCTACGAGCAGTACTTC | CASSEDRISSYEQYF
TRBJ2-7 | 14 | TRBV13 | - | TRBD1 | TGTGCCAGCAGCTTTGGGGACAGGGGTTACGAGCAGTACTTC | CASSFGDRGYEQYF
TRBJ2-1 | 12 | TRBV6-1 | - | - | TGTGCCAGCAGTCCCCGTTACAATGAGCAGTTCTTC | CASSPRYNEQFF
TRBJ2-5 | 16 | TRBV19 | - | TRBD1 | TGTGCCAGTAGTATAGGCAACACAGGGGGACGAGAGACCCAGTACTTC | CASSIGNTGGRETQYF
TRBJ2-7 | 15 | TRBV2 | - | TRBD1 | TGTGCCAGCAGTGAACGTGACAGGGTTTTCCGCGAGCAGTACTTC | CASSERDRVFREQYF
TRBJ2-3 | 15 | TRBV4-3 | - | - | TGCGCCAGCAGCCAAACGGGGCTGGCCTCAGATACGCAGTATTTT | CASSQTGLASDTQYF
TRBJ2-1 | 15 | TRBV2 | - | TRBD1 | TGTGCCAGGCAACCCGGGACAGGGACCTACAATGAGCAGTTCTTC | CARQPGTGTYNEQFF
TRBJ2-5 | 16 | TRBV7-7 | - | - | TGTGCTAGCAGCGAGCTTGGCCGGGGACACCAAGAGACCCAGTACTTC | CASSELGRGHQETQYF
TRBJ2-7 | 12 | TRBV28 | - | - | TGTGCCAGCAGTTTTAGGGACTACGAGCAGTACTTC | CASSFRDYEQYF
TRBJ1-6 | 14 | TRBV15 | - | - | TGTGCCACCAGCAGGGGACCGAAAGGGTCACCCCTCCACTTT | CATSRGPKGSPLHF
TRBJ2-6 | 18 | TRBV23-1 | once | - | TGCGCCAGCAGTTGGGGACGCTCGCAACAAAGTCGGGCCAACGTCCTGACTTTC | CASSWGRSQQSRANVLTF